This TCR beta chain is from a study of OX40 agonist ivuxolimab in advanced cancers. Study-level information: Dose-escalation patients suffered from hepatocellular carcinoma, melanoma, renal cell or head and neck cancer.

The length of the CDR3 is 14 residues. The ends were cut back, 5 bases at V and 5 bases at J, with 15 bases in the middle. From germline, CDR1 is MDHEN and CDR2 SYDVKM. The repertoire was sequenced with immunoSEQ multiplex PCR; TCRdb's copy has only in-frame clones and lacks some. The data show tens of thousands of clones, over 75% seen once. The sequencing used CD4+ or CD8+ T cells sorted from blood, collected in a trial of the OX40 agonist ivuxolimab. The chain is built from TRBV28 and TRBJ2-5; D might be TRBD2 (5 bases). The clonotype was recovered from an adult with an advanced solid tumor such as melanoma, head and neck, liver or kidney cancer. CDR3 nucleotides: TGTGCCAGCAGTGCCGGGAATCTAGGGGAGACCCAGTACTTC. It yields the protein CASSAGNLGETQYF.